This TCR beta chain was observed in a study of blood T cell repertoires in COVID-19. The overall study: Whether acute or convalescent, the COVID-19 samples came from the United States, Italy and Spain. Sources were T cells, B-cell-depleted T cells, or PBMCs; the material itself was cDNA or gDNA.

The CDR3 is made up of 15 amino acids. CDR1 and CDR2 from the germline V gene are KGHDR and SFDVKD. V lost 4 bases to trimming and J lost 4 bases, with 15 bases between them. In the original processing: Nucleated cell counts were estimated from reference gene primer amplification. Repertoires were generated with immunoSEQ multiplex PCR, while TCRdb's copy carries only in-frame clones and drops some. V, J and clone size are those of that table, while D and trimming were read from the DNA. The table shows 95,000 to 120,000 clones, with 80% to 90% occurring only once. The sequence derives from a man in his forties or fifties with acute or convalescent COVID-19. Input material: peripheral blood. The V and J genes are TRBV24-1 and TRBJ1-2, with D perhaps TRBD1 (6 bases). The CDR3, as DNA: TGTGCCACCAGTGACGAGGGGGTAGGAATCTATGGCTACACCTTC. This encodes CATSDEGVGIYGYTF.